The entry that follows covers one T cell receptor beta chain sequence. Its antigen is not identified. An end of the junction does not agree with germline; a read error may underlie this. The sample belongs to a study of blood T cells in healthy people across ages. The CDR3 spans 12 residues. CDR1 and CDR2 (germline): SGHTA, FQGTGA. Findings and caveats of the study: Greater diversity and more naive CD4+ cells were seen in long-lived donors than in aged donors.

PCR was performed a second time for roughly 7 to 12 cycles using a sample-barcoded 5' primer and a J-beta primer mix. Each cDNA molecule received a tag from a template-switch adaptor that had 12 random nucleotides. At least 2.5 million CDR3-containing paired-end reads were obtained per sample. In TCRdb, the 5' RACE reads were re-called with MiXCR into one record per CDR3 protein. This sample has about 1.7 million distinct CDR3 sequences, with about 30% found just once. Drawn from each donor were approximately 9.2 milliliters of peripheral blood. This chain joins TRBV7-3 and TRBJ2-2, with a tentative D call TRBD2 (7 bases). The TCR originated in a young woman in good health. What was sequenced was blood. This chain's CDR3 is CAYRGGTGELFF. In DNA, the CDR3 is TGTGCCTATAGGGGGGGCACCGGAGAGCTGTTTTTT.